This is a list of T cell receptor beta chains from one sample in a study of beta chain features in type 1 diabetes. The repertoire was sequenced with immunoSEQ multiplex PCR; TCRdb's copy has only in-frame clones and lacks some. The table records roughly 450,000 clones, roughly 10% of them present only once. Sequencing was performed on naive CD4+ T cells from blood. The receptors shown here come from a woman aged 18-29 years in good health. Both conserved end residues are part of each CDR3. Each record gives: J gene, V gene, D gene, clone size, CDR3 DNA, CDR3 protein. D genes are given only for firm matches. For some rows the clone size is stated as once, few or many, or as a class when expanded; others skip it.

J gene: TRBJ1-2; V gene: TRBV30; D gene: TRBD1; clone size: NA; CDR3 DNA: TGTGCCTGGAGGGGACAGGTCTATGGCTACACCTTC; CDR3 protein: CAWRGQVYGYTF
J gene: TRBJ2-1; V gene: TRBV30; D gene: NA; clone size: NA; CDR3 DNA: TGTGCCTGGGAGTCCATCCTCGGCGGGCAGCAGTTCTTC; CDR3 protein: CAWESILGGQQFF
J gene: TRBJ2-5; V gene: TRBV9; D gene: TRBD2; clone size: NA; CDR3 DNA: TGTGCCAGCAGCGTAGGACTAGCCGGAGCGGAGACCCAGTACTTC; CDR3 protein: CASSVGLAGAETQYF
J gene: TRBJ2-2; V gene: TRBV7-9; D gene: TRBD1; clone size: NA; CDR3 DNA: TGTGCCAGCAGCTTTCGGACAGGGATAGGCACCGGGGAGCTGTTTTTT; CDR3 protein: CASSFRTGIGTGELFF
J gene: TRBJ1-1; V gene: TRBV29-1; D gene: TRBD1; clone size: NA; CDR3 DNA: TGCACCGGGACAGGCACTAACACTGAAGCTTTCTTT; CDR3 protein: CTGTGTNTEAFF
J gene: TRBJ2-3; V gene: TRBV14; D gene: NA; clone size: NA; CDR3 DNA: TGTGCCAGCAGCCAGCGGCGGAGCACCGGAGATACGCAGTATTTT; CDR3 protein: CASSQRRSTGDTQYF
J gene: TRBJ2-1; V gene: TRBV7-7; D gene: TRBD1; clone size: NA; CDR3 DNA: TGTGCTAGCAGCCCTGGGACAGCTTACAATGAGCAGTTCTTC; CDR3 protein: CASSPGTAYNEQFF
J gene: TRBJ2-3; V gene: TRBV29-1; D gene: TRBD2; clone size: few; CDR3 DNA: TGCAGCGTTGAAGAAGCGGGGAAGAGCACAGATACGCAGTATTTT; CDR3 protein: CSVEEAGKSTDTQYF
J gene: TRBJ1-2; V gene: TRBV7-9; D gene: NA; clone size: few; CDR3 DNA: TGTGCCAGCAGCTTAAGTGGCGAGAGGGGCTACACCTTC; CDR3 protein: CASSLSGERGYTF
J gene: TRBJ2-3; V gene: TRBV12-5; D gene: TRBD2; clone size: NA; CDR3 DNA: TGTGCTAGTGGTTTGGTACTAGCGGGAGTCACAGATACGCAGTATTTT; CDR3 protein: CASGLVLAGVTDTQYF
J gene: TRBJ2-1; V gene: TRBV5-4; D gene: TRBD1; clone size: few; CDR3 DNA: TGTGCCAGCAGCTCCGGACAGGCATCCTACAATGAGCAGTTCTTC; CDR3 protein: CASSSGQASYNEQFF
J gene: TRBJ1-2; V gene: TRBV7-9; D gene: NA; clone size: few; CDR3 DNA: TGTGCCAGCAGCTTAGGGCAGAACTATGGCTACACCTTC; CDR3 protein: CASSLGQNYGYTF
J gene: TRBJ2-5; V gene: TRBV7-2; D gene: NA; clone size: few; CDR3 DNA: TGTGCCAGCAGCTTAGTACCAGGACACCAAGAGACCCAGTACTTC; CDR3 protein: CASSLVPGHQETQYF
J gene: TRBJ1-1; V gene: TRBV27; D gene: NA; clone size: few; CDR3 DNA: TGTGCCAGCAGTCCCAAGGCGAGTAGCACTGAAGCTTTCTTT; CDR3 protein: CASSPKASSTEAFF
J gene: TRBJ2-4; V gene: TRBV6-5; D gene: NA; clone size: NA; CDR3 DNA: TGTGCCAGCAGTCCTATTGGGGGTCCCAAAAACATTCAGTACTTC; CDR3 protein: CASSPIGGPKNIQYF
J gene: TRBJ2-5; V gene: TRBV15; D gene: TRBD2; clone size: few; CDR3 DNA: TGTGCCACCAGCAGAGCCCTAAGCGGGAACGGGCAAGAGACCCAGTACTTC; CDR3 protein: CATSRALSGNGQETQYF
J gene: TRBJ2-7; V gene: TRBV7-2; D gene: TRBD1; clone size: few; CDR3 DNA: TGTGCCAGCAGCTTAGGTTCGTCAGGGGGCATTCCGTACTTC; CDR3 protein: CASSLGSSGGIPYF
J gene: TRBJ1-1; V gene: TRBV19; D gene: NA; clone size: few; CDR3 DNA: TGTGCCATCAAAAGGGGAAGGAACACTGAAGCTTTCTTT; CDR3 protein: CAIKRGRNTEAFF
J gene: TRBJ2-6; V gene: TRBV4-1; D gene: NA; clone size: NA; CDR3 DNA: TGCGCCAGCAGCCAAGAGGAGGGTAGACAGGCGACAGGGGCCAACGTCCTGACTTTC; CDR3 protein: CASSQEEGRQATGANVLTF
J gene: TRBJ1-4; V gene: TRBV29-1; D gene: TRBD1; clone size: few; CDR3 DNA: TGCAGCGTCGCGCGGTCCGGGACAGGGTCTGAAAAACTGTTTTTT; CDR3 protein: CSVARSGTGSEKLFF
J gene: TRBJ2-1; V gene: TRBV4-1; D gene: NA; clone size: NA; CDR3 DNA: TGCGCCAGCAGCCACGGCTCCTACAATGAGCAGTTCTTC; CDR3 protein: CASSHGSYNEQFF
J gene: TRBJ2-3; V gene: TRBV7-9; D gene: NA; clone size: NA; CDR3 DNA: TGTGCCAGCAGCTTAGCAGCGTTGGGCGATACGCAGTATTTT; CDR3 protein: CASSLAALGDTQYF
J gene: TRBJ2-5; V gene: TRBV7-2; D gene: TRBD2; clone size: NA; CDR3 DNA: TGTGCCAGCAGCTTAGGCGCTCTGGCTAGCGGGAGGGGAGAGACCCAGTACTTC; CDR3 protein: CASSLGALASGRGETQYF
J gene: TRBJ2-1; V gene: TRBV19; D gene: NA; clone size: few; CDR3 DNA: TGTGCCAGTAGTATGGTGGGCACAGGTTACAATGAGCAGTTCTTC; CDR3 protein: CASSMVGTGYNEQFF
J gene: TRBJ2-3; V gene: TRBV10-3; D gene: NA; clone size: NA; CDR3 DNA: TGTGCCATCAGTGAGGACGCAGTCACAGATACGCAGTATTTT; CDR3 protein: CAISEDAVTDTQYF
J gene: TRBJ2-3; V gene: TRBV2; D gene: TRBD1; clone size: NA; CDR3 DNA: TGTGCCAGCAAACCGGGGACAGGACGCACAGATACGCAGTATTTT; CDR3 protein: CASKPGTGRTDTQYF
J gene: TRBJ2-1; V gene: TRBV2; D gene: NA; clone size: few; CDR3 DNA: TGTGCCAGTCGGGGACAAATCTCCTACAATGAGCAGTTCTTC; CDR3 protein: CASRGQISYNEQFF
J gene: TRBJ1-1; V gene: TRBV6-1; D gene: NA; clone size: NA; CDR3 DNA: TGTGCCAGCAGTGAATATCATGGGATGAACACTGAAGCTTTCTTT; CDR3 protein: CASSEYHGMNTEAFF
J gene: TRBJ1-1; V gene: TRBV7-2; D gene: TRBD1; clone size: few; CDR3 DNA: TGTGCCAGCAGCTTAGTGTGGTGGAGGGGGCGAGGTACTGAAGCTTTCTTT; CDR3 protein: CASSLVWWRGRGTEAFF
J gene: TRBJ1-2; V gene: TRBV20-1; D gene: NA; clone size: NA; CDR3 DNA: TGCAGTGCCAAAGCAGGCCCAGGCTACACCTTC; CDR3 protein: CSAKAGPGYTF
J gene: TRBJ1-5; V gene: TRBV9; D gene: NA; clone size: few; CDR3 DNA: TGTGCCAGCAGCGTCCACCTACAGGATCAGCCCCAGCATTTT; CDR3 protein: CASSVHLQDQPQHF
J gene: TRBJ2-5; V gene: TRBV5-1; D gene: NA; clone size: NA; CDR3 DNA: TGCGCCAGCAGCAAACACAGGCAAGAGACCCAGTACTTC; CDR3 protein: CASSKHRQETQYF
J gene: TRBJ2-5; V gene: TRBV5-1; D gene: NA; clone size: NA; CDR3 DNA: TGCGCCAGCAGCTTGGACCCGCAGGGAAGCCAAGAGACCCAGTACTTC; CDR3 protein: CASSLDPQGSQETQYF
J gene: TRBJ2-7; V gene: TRBV30; D gene: NA; clone size: NA; CDR3 DNA: TGTGCCTGGAGGCCCTTGGGCTCCATCGGGCAGTACTTC; CDR3 protein: CAWRPLGSIGQYF
J gene: TRBJ2-5; V gene: TRBV5-6; D gene: NA; clone size: NA; CDR3 DNA: TGTGCCAGCAGCTCTCCAAGGGCAGCCAAAGAGACCCAGTACTTC; CDR3 protein: CASSSPRAAKETQYF
J gene: TRBJ2-7; V gene: TRBV7-2; D gene: TRBD1; clone size: few; CDR3 DNA: TGTGCCAGCAGCTGGGACCGGGACAGCTACGAGCAGTACTTC; CDR3 protein: CASSWDRDSYEQYF
J gene: TRBJ1-1; V gene: TRBV29-1; D gene: TRBD1; clone size: NA; CDR3 DNA: TGCAGCGTCCCCGGGACAGGGGGCACTGAAGCTTTCTTT; CDR3 protein: CSVPGTGGTEAFF
J gene: TRBJ2-1; V gene: TRBV9; D gene: NA; clone size: few; CDR3 DNA: TGTGCCAGCAGCGTAGCTCCAACCTACAATGAGCAGTTCTTC; CDR3 protein: CASSVAPTYNEQFF
J gene: TRBJ2-7; V gene: TRBV5-1; D gene: TRBD1; clone size: NA; CDR3 DNA: TGCGCCAGCAGCTGGCCGACAGGGAACGAGCAGTACTTC; CDR3 protein: CASSWPTGNEQYF
J gene: TRBJ1-2; V gene: TRBV2; D gene: NA; clone size: few; CDR3 DNA: TGTGCCAGCAGGGAGCTGGCCCGCGGCTACACCTTC; CDR3 protein: CASRELARGYTF
J gene: TRBJ1-1; V gene: TRBV29-1; D gene: TRBD1; clone size: NA; CDR3 DNA: TGCAGCGTTAGCAGGGGGGACACTGAAGCTTTCTTT; CDR3 protein: CSVSRGDTEAFF
J gene: TRBJ2-2; V gene: TRBV18; D gene: NA; clone size: NA; CDR3 DNA: TGTGCCAGCTCACCAAATCGCCGTGAGGCCACCGGGGAGCTGTTTTTT; CDR3 protein: CASSPNRREATGELFF
J gene: TRBJ2-3; V gene: TRBV11-2; D gene: TRBD2; clone size: NA; CDR3 DNA: TGTGCCAGCAGTTCTAGGACTAGCGGCACAGATACGCAGTATTTT; CDR3 protein: CASSSRTSGTDTQYF
J gene: TRBJ1-1; V gene: TRBV5-1; D gene: NA; clone size: few; CDR3 DNA: TGCGCCAGCAGCTTGGTTAGCAACACTGAAGCTTTCTTT; CDR3 protein: CASSLVSNTEAFF
J gene: TRBJ1-2; V gene: TRBV30; D gene: NA; clone size: NA; CDR3 DNA: TGTGCCTGGACGGGGGGAGGTGGCTACACCTTC; CDR3 protein: CAWTGGGGYTF
J gene: TRBJ1-3; V gene: TRBV11-2; D gene: TRBD1; clone size: few; CDR3 DNA: TGTGCCAGCAGCTTTCGCCGGACAGGGGCTGGAAACACCATATATTTT; CDR3 protein: CASSFRRTGAGNTIYF
J gene: TRBJ1-6; V gene: TRBV7-9; D gene: TRBD1; clone size: NA; CDR3 DNA: TGTGCCAGCAGCGCGCGACAGGGGACTGAGCTCCTAGCTAATTCACCCCTCCACTTT; CDR3 protein: CASSARQGTELLANSPLHF
J gene: TRBJ1-6; V gene: TRBV9; D gene: NA; clone size: NA; CDR3 DNA: TGTGCCAGCAGCGTAGTCGCGGAAAATTCACCCCTCCACTTT; CDR3 protein: CASSVVAENSPLHF
J gene: TRBJ2-4; V gene: TRBV5-1; D gene: NA; clone size: NA; CDR3 DNA: TGCGCCAGCAGCTTGGGTGGTGAAAACATTCAGTACTTC; CDR3 protein: CASSLGGENIQYF
J gene: TRBJ2-5; V gene: TRBV9; D gene: TRBD1; clone size: NA; CDR3 DNA: TGTGCCAGCAGCGTCGGGACAGGGAGAGAGACCCAGTACTTC; CDR3 protein: CASSVGTGRETQYF
J gene: TRBJ1-1; V gene: TRBV5-1; D gene: NA; clone size: NA; CDR3 DNA: TGCGCCAGCAGCTGGGACGGCGGAGAGGGCACTGAAGCTTTCTTT; CDR3 protein: CASSWDGGEGTEAFF
J gene: TRBJ1-1; V gene: TRBV7-9; D gene: NA; clone size: few; CDR3 DNA: TGTGCCAGCAGCTCACCGAGAGGGCTGAACACTGAAGCTTTCTTT; CDR3 protein: CASSSPRGLNTEAFF
J gene: TRBJ2-3; V gene: TRBV5-1; D gene: NA; clone size: few; CDR3 DNA: TGCGCCAGCAGCCCAGAGGGCACAGATACGCAGTATTTT; CDR3 protein: CASSPEGTDTQYF
J gene: TRBJ2-1; V gene: TRBV5-1; D gene: TRBD1; clone size: few; CDR3 DNA: TGCGCCAGCACCCCCCTTCAACAGGGGTACAATGAGCAGTTCTTC; CDR3 protein: CASTPLQQGYNEQFF
J gene: TRBJ1-1; V gene: TRBV7-2; D gene: NA; clone size: few; CDR3 DNA: TGTGCCAGCAGCTTGGGCTCCACAGTGAACACTGAAGCTTTCTTT; CDR3 protein: CASSLGSTVNTEAFF
J gene: TRBJ2-1; V gene: TRBV9; D gene: TRBD2; clone size: few; CDR3 DNA: TGTGCCAGCAGCCCTCTATTTAGCGGGGGCTACAATGAGCAGTTCTTC; CDR3 protein: CASSPLFSGGYNEQFF
J gene: TRBJ2-7; V gene: TRBV7-2; D gene: TRBD2; clone size: few; CDR3 DNA: TGTGCCAGCAGCCCCCGGGGGGAGTCCTACGAGCAGTACTTC; CDR3 protein: CASSPRGESYEQYF
J gene: TRBJ2-3; V gene: TRBV7-2; D gene: NA; clone size: few; CDR3 DNA: TGTGCCAGCAGCTTAGTCTCAGATACGCAGTATTTT; CDR3 protein: CASSLVSDTQYF
J gene: TRBJ2-3; V gene: TRBV7-2; D gene: NA; clone size: NA; CDR3 DNA: TGTGCCAGCAGCTTAAATTTCCTGTCCACAGATACGCAGTATTTT; CDR3 protein: CASSLNFLSTDTQYF
J gene: TRBJ1-3; V gene: TRBV15; D gene: TRBD1; clone size: few; CDR3 DNA: TGTGCCACCAGCAGAGCCGGGACAGGAGGAAACACCATATATTTT; CDR3 protein: CATSRAGTGGNTIYF